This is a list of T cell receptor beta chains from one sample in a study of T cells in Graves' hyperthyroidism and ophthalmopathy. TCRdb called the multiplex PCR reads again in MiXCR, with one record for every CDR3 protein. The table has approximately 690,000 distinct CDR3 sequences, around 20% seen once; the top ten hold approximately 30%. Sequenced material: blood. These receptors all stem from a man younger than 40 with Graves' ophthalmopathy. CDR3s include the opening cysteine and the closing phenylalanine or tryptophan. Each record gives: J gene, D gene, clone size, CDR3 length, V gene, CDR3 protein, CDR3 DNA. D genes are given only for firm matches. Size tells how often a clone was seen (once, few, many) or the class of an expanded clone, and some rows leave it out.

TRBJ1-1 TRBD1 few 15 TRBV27 CASSLLGTGDTEAFF TGTGCCAGCAGTCTCCTCGGGACAGGGGACACTGAAGCTTTCTTT
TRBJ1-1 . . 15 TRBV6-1 CASIERGGRRTEAFF TGTGCCAGCATCGAGAGGGGGGGTCGTCGCACTGAAGCTTTCTTT
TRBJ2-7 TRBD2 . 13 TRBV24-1 CATTIAGGYEQYF TGTGCCACCACCATAGCGGGAGGGTACGAGCAGTACTTC
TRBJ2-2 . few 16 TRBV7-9 CASRSFPGTNTGELFF TGTGCCAGCAGATCCTTCCCGGGGACTAACACCGGGGAGCTGTTTTTT
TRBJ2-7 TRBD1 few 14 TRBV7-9 CASSPGQNQYEQYF TGTGCCAGCAGCCCGGGACAGAACCAATACGAGCAGTACTTC
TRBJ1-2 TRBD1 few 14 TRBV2 CASSLTQGAGGYTF TGTGCCAGCAGCCTGACACAGGGGGCTGGTGGCTACACCTTC
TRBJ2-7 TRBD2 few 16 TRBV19 CASSIDLTSGSYEQYF TGTGCCAGTAGTATAGATCTGACTAGCGGGAGCTACGAGCAGTACTTC
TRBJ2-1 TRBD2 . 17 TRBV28 CASSLVGGLAGYNEQFF TGTGCCAGCAGTTTAGTGGGGGGACTAGCGGGCTACAATGAGCAGTTCTTC
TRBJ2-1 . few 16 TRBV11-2 CASSLPPGPTYNEQFF TGTGCCAGCAGCTTACCCCCAGGGCCCACCTACAATGAGCAGTTCTTC
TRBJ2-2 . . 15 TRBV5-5 CASSSALMNTGELFF TGTGCCAGCAGCTCCGCCCTAATGAACACCGGGGAGCTGTTTTTT
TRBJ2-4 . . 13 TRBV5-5 CASSMGPGDIQYF TGTGCCAGCAGCATGGGACCGGGGGACATTCAGTACTTC
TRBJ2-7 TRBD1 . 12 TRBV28 CASGTARYEQYF TGTGCCAGCGGGACAGCGAGATACGAGCAGTACTTC
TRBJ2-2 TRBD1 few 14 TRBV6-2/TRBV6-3 CASSWDSLTGELFF TGTGCCAGCAGTTGGGACAGTTTAACCGGGGAGCTGTTTTTT
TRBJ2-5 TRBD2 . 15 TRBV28 CASSPDGRYQETQYF TGTGCCAGCAGTCCGGACGGGAGGTACCAAGAGACCCAGTACTTC
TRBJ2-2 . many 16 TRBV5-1 CASSLGGTTNTGELFF TGTGCCAGCAGCCTAGGGGGGACAACGAACACCGGGGAGCTGTTTTTT
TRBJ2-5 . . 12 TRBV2 CASSSVSETQYF TGTGCCAGCAGTTCCGTGTCAGAGACCCAGTACTTC
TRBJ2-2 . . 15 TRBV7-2 CASSLFDLRTGELFF TGTGCCAGCAGCTTATTTGACCTGCGCACCGGGGAGCTGTTTTTT
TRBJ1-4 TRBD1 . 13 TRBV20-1 CSAREGGSAKLFF TGCAGTGCTAGAGAAGGGGGCAGTGCAAAACTGTTTTTT
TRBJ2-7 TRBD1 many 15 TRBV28 CASSATGTGIYEQYF TGTGCCAGCAGTGCCACCGGGACAGGGATATACGAGCAGTACTTC
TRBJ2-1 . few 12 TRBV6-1 CASSTQGYEQFF TGTGCCAGCAGTACACAGGGATACGAGCAGTTCTTC
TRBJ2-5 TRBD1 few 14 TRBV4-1 CASSRQGREVTQYF TGCGCCAGCAGCCGACAGGGACGGGAAGTGACCCAGTACTTC
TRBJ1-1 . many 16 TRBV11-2 CASSPDGSRGSTEAFF TGTGCCAGCAGCCCCGACGGGTCTAGGGGTTCCACTGAAGCTTTCTTT
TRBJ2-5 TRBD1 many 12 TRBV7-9 CASSRQGETQYF TGTGCCAGCAGCCGACAGGGGGAGACCCAGTACTTC